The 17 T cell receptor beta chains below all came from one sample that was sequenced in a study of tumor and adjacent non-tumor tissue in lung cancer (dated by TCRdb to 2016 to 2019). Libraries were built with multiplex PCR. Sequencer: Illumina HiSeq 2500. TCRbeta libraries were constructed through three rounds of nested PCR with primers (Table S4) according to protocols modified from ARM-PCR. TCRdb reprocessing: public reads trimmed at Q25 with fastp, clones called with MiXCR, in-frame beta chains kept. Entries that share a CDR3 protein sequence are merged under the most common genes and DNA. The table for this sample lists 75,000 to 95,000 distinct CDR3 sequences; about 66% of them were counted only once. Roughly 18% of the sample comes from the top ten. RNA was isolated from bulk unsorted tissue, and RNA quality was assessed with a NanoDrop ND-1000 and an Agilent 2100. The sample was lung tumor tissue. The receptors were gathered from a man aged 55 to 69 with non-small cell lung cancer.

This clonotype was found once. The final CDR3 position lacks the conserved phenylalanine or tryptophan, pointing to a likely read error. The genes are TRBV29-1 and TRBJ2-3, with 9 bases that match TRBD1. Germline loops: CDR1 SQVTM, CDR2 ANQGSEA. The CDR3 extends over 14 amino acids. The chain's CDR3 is CSVPGQGMADMQYL. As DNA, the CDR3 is TGCAGCGTTCCGGGACAGGGAATGGCAGATATGCAGTATTTA.

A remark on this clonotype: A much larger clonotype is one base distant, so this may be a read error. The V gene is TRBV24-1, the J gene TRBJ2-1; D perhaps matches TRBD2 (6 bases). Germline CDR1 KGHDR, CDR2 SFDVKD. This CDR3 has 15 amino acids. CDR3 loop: CTTSENGGSYNEQFF. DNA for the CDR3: TGTACCACCAGTGAGAACGGGGGTTCCTACAATGAGCAGTTCTTC.

CDR3 in DNA: TGCAGCGTGGACACAAATAGATTAGAGGTGATCTATGAGCAGTTCTTC. This translates into CSVDTNRLEVIYEQFF. The chain uses TRBV29-1 and TRBJ2-1; weak D call: TRBD1 (5 bases). The CDR3 is 16 amino acids. CDR1 SQVTM and CDR2 ANQGSEA come from the germline V gene. Trimming stripped 6 bases from V and 8 bases from J, with 26 bases between.

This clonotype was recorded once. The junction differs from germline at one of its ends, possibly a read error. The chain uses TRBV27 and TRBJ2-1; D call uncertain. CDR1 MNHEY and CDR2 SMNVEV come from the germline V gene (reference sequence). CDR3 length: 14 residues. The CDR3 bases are TGTGCCAGCAGTATAGCCGGTACCGGCAATAAGCAGTTCTTC. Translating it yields CASSIAGTGNKQFF.

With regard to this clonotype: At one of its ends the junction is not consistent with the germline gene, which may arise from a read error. CDR3: CASSFLNLTKNIQYF. As DNA, the CDR3 is TGTGCCAGCAGTTTTCTAAACTTAACCAAAAACATCCAGTACTTC. The chain combines TRBV12-3 or TRBV12-4 with TRBJ2-4; D is unresolved. The length of the CDR3 is 15 residues.

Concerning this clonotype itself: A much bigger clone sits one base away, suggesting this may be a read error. The CDR3 region has the DNA TGCAGTGCTAGAGCGTCGACAGCCTACAATGAGGAGTTCTTC. Residues: CSARASTAYNEEFF. The chain employs TRBV20-1 and TRBJ2-1, with D perhaps TRBD1 (5 bases). Looked up from germline, CDR1 is DFQATT and CDR2 is SNEGSKA (reference sequence). This CDR3 contains 14 residues.

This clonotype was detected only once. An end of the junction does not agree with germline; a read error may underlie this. The CDR3 region is CSVVLAGGPDKQYF. The CDR3 nucleotides read TGTAGCGTTGTGCTAGCGGGGGGACCAGATAAGCAGTATTTT. This chain connects TRBV29-1 to TRBJ2-3; the match to TRBD2 covers 11 bases. The CDR3 consists of 14 residues. The germline CDR1 and CDR2 sequences are SQVTM and ANQGSEA.

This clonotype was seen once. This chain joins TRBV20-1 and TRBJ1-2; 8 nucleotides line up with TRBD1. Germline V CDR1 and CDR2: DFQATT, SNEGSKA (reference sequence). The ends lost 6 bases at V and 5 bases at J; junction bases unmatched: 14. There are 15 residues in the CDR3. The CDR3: CSANNLGQEDYGYTF. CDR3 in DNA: TGCAGTGCCAACAACTTGGGACAGGAGGATTATGGCTACACCTTC.

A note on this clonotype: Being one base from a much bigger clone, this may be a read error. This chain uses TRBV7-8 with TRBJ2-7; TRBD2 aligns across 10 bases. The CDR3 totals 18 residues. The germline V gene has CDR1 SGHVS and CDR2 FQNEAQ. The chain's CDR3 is CASSLLAGDQLLTYKQYF. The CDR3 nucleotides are TGTGCCAGCAGCTTACTAGCGGGGGATCAATTATTAACCTACAAGCAGTACTTC.

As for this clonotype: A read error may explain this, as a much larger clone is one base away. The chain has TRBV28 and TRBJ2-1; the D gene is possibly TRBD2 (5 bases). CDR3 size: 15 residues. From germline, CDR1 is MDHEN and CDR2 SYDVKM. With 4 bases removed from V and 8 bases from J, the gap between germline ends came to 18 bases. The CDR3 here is CASSSSGNSFYEQFF. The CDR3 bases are TGTGCCAGCAGTTCGTCCGGGAATAGCTTTTATGAGCAGTTCTTC.

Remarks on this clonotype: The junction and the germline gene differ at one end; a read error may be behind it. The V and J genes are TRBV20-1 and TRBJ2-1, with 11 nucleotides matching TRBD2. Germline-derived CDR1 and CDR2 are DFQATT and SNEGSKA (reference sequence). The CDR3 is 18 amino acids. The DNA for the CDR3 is TGCAGTGCTAAAGGGGGTAGCGGGAGGGCCGGATCCTGCAATGAGCAGTTCTTC. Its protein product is CSAKGGSGRAGSCNEQFF.

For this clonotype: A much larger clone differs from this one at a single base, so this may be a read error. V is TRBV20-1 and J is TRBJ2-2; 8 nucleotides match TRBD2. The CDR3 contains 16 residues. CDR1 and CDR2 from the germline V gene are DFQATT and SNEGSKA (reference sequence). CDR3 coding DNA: TGCAGTGCAAGACCCCCTTTAGCGGGAAACAACGGGGAGCTGTTTTTT. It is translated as CSARPPLAGNNGELFF.

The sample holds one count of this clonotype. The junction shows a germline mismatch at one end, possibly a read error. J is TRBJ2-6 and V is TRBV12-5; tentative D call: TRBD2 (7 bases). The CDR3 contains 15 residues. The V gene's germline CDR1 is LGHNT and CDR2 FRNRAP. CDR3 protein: CASVRGAHGANVLTF. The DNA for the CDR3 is TGTGCTAGTGTACGGGGGGCGCATGGGGCCAACGTCCTGACCTTC.

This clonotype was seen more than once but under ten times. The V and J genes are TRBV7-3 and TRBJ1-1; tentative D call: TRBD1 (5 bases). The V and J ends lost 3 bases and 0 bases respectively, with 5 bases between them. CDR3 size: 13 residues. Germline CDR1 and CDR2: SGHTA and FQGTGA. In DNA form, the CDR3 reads TGTGCCAGCAGCTTGACAGTGAACACTGAAGCTTTCTTT. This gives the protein CASSLTVNTEAFF.

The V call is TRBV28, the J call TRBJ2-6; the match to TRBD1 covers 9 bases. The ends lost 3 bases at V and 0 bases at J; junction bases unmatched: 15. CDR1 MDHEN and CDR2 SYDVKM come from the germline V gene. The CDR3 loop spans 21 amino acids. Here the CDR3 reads CASSFPTTGGEAASGANVLTF. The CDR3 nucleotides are TGTGCCAGCAGTTTCCCTACGACAGGGGGTGAGGCAGCCTCTGGGGCCAACGTCCTGACTTTC.

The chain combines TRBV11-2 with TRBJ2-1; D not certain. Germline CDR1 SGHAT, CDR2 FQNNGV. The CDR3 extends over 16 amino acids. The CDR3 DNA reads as TGTGCAGGCAGCCCCCCCCGGAGCAGCTCCTACAATGAGCAGTTCTTC. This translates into CAGSPPRSSSYNEQFF.

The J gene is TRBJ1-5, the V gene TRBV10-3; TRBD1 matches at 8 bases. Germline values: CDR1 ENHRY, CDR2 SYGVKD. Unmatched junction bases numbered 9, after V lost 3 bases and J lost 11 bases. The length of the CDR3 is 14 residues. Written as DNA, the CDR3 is TGTGCCATCAGTGACAGGGGGCACGAGCAGTCCCAGCATTTT. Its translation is CAISDRGHEQSQHF.